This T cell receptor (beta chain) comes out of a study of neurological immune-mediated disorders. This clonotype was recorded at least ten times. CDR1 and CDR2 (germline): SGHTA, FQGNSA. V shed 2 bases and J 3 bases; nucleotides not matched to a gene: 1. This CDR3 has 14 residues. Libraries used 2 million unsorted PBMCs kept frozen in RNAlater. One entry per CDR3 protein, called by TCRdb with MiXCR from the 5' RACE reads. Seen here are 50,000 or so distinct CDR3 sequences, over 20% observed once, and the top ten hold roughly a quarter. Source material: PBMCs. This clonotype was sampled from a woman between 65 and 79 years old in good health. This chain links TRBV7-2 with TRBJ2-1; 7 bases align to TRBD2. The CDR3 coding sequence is TGTGCCAGCAGCTTAACTAGCGTCTACAATGAGCAGTTCTTC. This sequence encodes CASSLTSVYNEQFF. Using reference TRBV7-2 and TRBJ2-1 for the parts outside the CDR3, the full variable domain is GAGVSQSPSNKVTEKGKDVELRCDPISGHTALYWYRQSLGQGLEFLIYFQGNSAPDKSGLPSDRFSAERTGGSVSTLTIQRTQQEDSAVYLCASSLTSVYNEQFFGPGTRLTVL.